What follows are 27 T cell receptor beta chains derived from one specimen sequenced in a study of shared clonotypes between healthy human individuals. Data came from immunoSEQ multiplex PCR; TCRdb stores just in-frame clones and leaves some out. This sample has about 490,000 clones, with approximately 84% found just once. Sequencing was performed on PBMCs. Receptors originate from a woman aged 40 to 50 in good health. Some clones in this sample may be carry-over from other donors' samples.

The chain's CDR3 is CASSQAVWGRGELFF. CDR3 sequence (DNA): TGCGCCAGCAGCCAAGCGGTGTGGGGGCGAGGGGAGCTGTTTTTT. The chain employs TRBV4-1 and TRBJ2-2; tentatively, D is TRBD1 (6 bases). Trimming took off 1 base at V and 8 bases at J, with 14 bases between the two ends. The CDR3 sequence is 15 residues long. The germline V gene encodes CDR1 MGHRA and CDR2 YSYEKL.

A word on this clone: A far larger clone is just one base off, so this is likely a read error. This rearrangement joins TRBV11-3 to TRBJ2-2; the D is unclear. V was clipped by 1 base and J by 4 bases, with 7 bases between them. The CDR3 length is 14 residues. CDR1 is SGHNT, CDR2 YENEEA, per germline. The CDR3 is CASSLVCSTGELFF. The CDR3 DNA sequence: TGTGCCAGCAGCTTAGTGTGTAGCACCGGGGAGCTGTTTTTT. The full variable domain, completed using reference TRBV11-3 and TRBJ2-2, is EAGVVQSPRYKIIEKKQPVAFWCNPISGHNTLYWYLQNLGQGPELLIRYENEEAVDDSQLPKDRFSAERLKGVDSTLKIQPAELGDSAVYLCASSLVCSTGELFFGEGSRLTVL.

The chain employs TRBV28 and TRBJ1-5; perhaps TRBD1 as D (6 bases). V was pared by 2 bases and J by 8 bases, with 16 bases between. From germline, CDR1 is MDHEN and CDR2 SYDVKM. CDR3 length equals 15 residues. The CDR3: CASSLGGVGDKPQHF. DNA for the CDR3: TGTGCCAGCAGTTTAGGCGGCGTGGGGGACAAGCCCCAGCATTTT. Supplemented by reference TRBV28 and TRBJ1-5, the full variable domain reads DVKVTQSSRYLVKRTGEKVFLECVQDMDHENMFWYRQDPGLGLRLIYFSYDVKMKEKGDIPEGYSVSREKKERFSLILESASTNQTSMYLCASSLGGVGDKPQHFGDGTRLSIL.

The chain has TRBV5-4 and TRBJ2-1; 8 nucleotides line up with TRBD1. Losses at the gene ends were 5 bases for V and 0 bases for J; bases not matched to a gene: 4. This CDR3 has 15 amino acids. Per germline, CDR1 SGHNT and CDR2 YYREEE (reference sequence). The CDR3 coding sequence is TGTGCCAGCAGAGGGACAGGTAGCTCCTACAATGAGCAGTTCTTC. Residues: CASRGTGSSYNEQFF.

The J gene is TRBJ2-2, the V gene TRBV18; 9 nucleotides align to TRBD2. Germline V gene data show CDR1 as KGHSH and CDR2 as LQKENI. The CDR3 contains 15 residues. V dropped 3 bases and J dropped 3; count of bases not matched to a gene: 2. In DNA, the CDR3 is TGTGCCAGCTCACCCCGGACTAGCGACACCGGGGAGCTGTTTTTT. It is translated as CASSPRTSDTGELFF.

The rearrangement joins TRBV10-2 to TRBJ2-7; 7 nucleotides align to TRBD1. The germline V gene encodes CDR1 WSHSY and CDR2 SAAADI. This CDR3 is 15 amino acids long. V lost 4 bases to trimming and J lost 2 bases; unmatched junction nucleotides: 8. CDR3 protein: CASSGPDRLAYEQYF. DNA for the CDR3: TGCGCCAGCAGTGGTCCGGACAGGCTCGCCTACGAGCAGTACTTC.

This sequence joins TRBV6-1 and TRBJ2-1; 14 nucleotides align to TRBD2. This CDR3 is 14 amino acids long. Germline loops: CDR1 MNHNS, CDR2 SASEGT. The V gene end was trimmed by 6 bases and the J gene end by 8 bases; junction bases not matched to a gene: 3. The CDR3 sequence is CASRRGLAGDEQFF. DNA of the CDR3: TGTGCCAGCAGAAGGGGACTAGCGGGGGATGAGCAGTTCTTC.

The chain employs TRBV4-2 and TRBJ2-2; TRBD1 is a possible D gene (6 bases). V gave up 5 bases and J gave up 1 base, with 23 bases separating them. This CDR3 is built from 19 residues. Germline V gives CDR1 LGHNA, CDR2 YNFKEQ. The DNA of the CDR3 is TGTGCCAGCAGCTTGGCCAGGTTCCGGACAGTAATGAACACCGGGGAGCTGTTTTTT. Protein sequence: CASSLARFRTVMNTGELFF.

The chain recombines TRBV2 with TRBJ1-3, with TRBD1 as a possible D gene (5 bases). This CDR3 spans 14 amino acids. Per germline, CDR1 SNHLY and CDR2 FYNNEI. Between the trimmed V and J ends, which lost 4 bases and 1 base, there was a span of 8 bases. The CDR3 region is CASSVGGSGNTIYF. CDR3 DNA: TGTGCCAGCAGTGTCGGGGGTTCTGGAAACACCATATATTTT.

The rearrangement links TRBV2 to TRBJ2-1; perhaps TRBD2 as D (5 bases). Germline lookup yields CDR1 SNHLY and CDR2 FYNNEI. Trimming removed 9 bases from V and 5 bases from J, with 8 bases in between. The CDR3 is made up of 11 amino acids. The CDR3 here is CARGDNNEQFF. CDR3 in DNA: TGTGCCAGGGGAGACAACAATGAGCAGTTCTTC.

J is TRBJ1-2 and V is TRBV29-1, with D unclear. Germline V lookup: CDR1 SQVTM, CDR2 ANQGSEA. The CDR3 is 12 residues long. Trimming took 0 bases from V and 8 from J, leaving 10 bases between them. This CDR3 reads CSVEEGIGGYTF. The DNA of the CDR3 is TGCAGCGTTGAAGAGGGAATCGGAGGCTACACCTTC. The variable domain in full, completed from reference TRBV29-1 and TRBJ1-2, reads SAVISQKPSRDICQRGTSLTIQCQVDSQVTMMFWYRQQPGQSLTLIATANQGSEATYESGFVIDKFPISRPNLTFSTLTVSNMSPEDSSIYLCSVEEGIGGYTFGSGTRLTVV.

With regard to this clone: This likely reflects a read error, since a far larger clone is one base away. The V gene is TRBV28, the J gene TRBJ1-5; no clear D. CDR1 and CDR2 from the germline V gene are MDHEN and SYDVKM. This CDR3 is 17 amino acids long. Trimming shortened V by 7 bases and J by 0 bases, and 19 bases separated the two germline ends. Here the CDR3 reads CASNFSIQQHSNQPQHF. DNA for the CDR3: TGTGCCAGCAATTTTTCTATTCAGCAGCATAGCAATCAGCCCCAGCATTTT.

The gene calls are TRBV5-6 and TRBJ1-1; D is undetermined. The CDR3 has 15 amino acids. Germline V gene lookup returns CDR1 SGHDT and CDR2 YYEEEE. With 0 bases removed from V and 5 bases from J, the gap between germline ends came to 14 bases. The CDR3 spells CASSLAGRGGTEAFF. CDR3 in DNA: TGTGCCAGCAGCTTGGCTGGCCGGGGAGGTACTGAAGCTTTCTTT.

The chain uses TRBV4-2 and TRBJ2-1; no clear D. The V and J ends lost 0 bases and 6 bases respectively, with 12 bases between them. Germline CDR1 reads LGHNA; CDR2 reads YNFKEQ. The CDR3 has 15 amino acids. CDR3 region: CASSQEMTPLNEQFF. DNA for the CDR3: TGTGCCAGCAGCCAAGAGATGACTCCCCTCAATGAGCAGTTCTTC.

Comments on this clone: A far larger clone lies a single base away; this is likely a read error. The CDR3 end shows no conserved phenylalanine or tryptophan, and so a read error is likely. The CDR3 protein is CASSFGGASYGYTL. The CDR3 nucleotides are TGTGCCAGCAGTTTCGGGGGCGCCAGCTATGGCTACACCCTC. The gene calls are TRBV27 and TRBJ1-2, with D possibly TRBD1 on 6 matching bases. Between the trimmed V and J ends, which lost 3 bases and 4 bases, there was a span of 12 bases. CDR1 and CDR2 from the germline V gene are MNHEY and SMNVEV (reference sequence). The CDR3 has 14 amino acids.

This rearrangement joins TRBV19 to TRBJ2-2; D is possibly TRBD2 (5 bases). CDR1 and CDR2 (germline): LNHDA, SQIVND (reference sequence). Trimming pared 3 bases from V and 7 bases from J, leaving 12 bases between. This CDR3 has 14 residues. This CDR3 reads CASSILGEGGELFF. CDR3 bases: TGTGCCAGTAGTATTTTGGGCGAGGGCGGGGAGCTGTTTTTT.

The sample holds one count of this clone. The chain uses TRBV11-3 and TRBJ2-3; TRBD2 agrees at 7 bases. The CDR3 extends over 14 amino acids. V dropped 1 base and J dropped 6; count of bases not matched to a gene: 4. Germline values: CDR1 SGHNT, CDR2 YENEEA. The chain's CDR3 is CASSLAGGWDTQYF. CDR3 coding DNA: TGTGCCAGCAGCTTAGCGGGAGGCTGGGATACGCAGTATTTT. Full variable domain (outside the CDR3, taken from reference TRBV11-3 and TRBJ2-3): EAGVVQSPRYKIIEKKQPVAFWCNPISGHNTLYWYLQNLGQGPELLIRYENEEAVDDSQLPKDRFSAERLKGVDSTLKIQPAELGDSAVYLCASSLAGGWDTQYFGPGTRLTVL.

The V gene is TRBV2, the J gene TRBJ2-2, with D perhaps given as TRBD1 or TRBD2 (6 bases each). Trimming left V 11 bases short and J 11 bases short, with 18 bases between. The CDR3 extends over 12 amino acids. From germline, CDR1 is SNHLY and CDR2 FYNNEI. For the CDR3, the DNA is TGTGCCGGACGAATTTTCGGGGGCGAGCTGTTTTTT. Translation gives CAGRIFGGELFF.

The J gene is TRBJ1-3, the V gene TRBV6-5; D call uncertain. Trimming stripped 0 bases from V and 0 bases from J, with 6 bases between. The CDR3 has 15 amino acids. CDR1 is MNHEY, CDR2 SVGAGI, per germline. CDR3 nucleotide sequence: TGTGCCAGCAGTTACTCGAGGGCCTCTGGAAACACCATATATTTT. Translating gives CASSYSRASGNTIYF.

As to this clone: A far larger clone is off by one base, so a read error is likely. The CDR3 is CASSLRQWKGEQYF. CDR3 bases: TGTGCCAGCAGCTTGAGGCAATGGAAGGGCGAGCAGTACTTC. The V and J genes are TRBV5-4 and TRBJ2-7; no reliable D call. Germline V CDR1 and CDR2: SGHNT, YYREEE (reference sequence). The germline V and J ends were trimmed by 1 base and 6 bases, with 14 bases remaining between them. There are 14 residues in the CDR3.

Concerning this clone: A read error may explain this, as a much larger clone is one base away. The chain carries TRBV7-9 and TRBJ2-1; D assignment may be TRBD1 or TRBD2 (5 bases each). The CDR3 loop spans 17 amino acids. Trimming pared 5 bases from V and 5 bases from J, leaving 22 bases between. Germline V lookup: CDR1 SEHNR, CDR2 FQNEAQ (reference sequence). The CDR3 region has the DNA TGTGCCAGCAGCCCCGAGGGGTACCTAGTGGTTAACAATGAGCAGTTCTTC. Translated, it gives CASSPEGYLVVNNEQFF.

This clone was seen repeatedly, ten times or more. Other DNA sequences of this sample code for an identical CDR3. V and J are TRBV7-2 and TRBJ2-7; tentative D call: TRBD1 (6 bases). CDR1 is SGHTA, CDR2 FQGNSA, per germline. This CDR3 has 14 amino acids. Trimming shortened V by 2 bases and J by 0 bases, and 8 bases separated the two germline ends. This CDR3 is CASSLQGSSYEQYF. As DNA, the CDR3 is TGTGCCAGCAGCTTACAGGGGAGCTCCTACGAGCAGTACTTC.

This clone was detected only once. CDR3 DNA: TGCGCCAGCAGCCGTGACGGGAGGGCCTCTTACGAGCAGTACTTC. It yields the protein CASSRDGRASYEQYF. The V and J genes are TRBV5-1 and TRBJ2-7; 8 positions match TRBD2. This CDR3 comprises 15 residues. The V and J ends lost 4 bases and 4 bases, in that order; junction bases with no gene match: 10. CDR1 is SGHRS, CDR2 YFSETQ, per germline.

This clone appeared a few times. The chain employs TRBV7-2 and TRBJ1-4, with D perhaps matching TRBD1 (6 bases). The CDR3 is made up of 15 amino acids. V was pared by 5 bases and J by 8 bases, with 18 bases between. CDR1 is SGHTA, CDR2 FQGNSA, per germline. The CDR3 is CASSLRGQGWEKLFF. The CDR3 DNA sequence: TGTGCCAGCAGCCTAAGAGGGCAGGGGTGGGAAAAACTGTTTTTT.

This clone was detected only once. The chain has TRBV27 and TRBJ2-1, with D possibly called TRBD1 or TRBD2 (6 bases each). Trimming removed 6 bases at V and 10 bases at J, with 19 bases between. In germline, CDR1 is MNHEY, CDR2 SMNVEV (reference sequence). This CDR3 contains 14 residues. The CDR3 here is CASSLFWGAREQFF. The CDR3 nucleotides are TGTGCCAGCAGCCTGTTCTGGGGGGCGCGCGAGCAGTTCTTC.

CDR3 region: CASSESTSAHYEQYF. In nucleotides, the CDR3 is TGCGCCAGCAGTGAGTCGACCAGCGCTCACTACGAGCAGTACTTC. The V gene is TRBV10-2, the J gene TRBJ2-7; D gene unclear. The CDR3 sequence is 15 residues long. Trimming removed 0 bases from V and 3 bases from J, with 12 bases in between. Per the germline V gene, CDR1 is WSHSY and CDR2 is SAAADI.

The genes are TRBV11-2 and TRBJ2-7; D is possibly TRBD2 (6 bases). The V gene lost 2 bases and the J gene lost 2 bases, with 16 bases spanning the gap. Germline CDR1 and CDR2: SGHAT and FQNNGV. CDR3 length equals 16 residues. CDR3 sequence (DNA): TGTGCCAGCAGCTTAAGGTCGTCGGGGGTCACCTACGAGCAGTACTTC. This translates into CASSLRSSGVTYEQYF.